One and the same sample provided the 20 T cell receptor beta chains below, sequenced in a study of T-cell memory formation after mild COVID-19. TCRdb re-derived calls from the 5' RACE reads in MiXCR, one entry per CDR3 protein. The sample contains roughly 180,000 distinct CDR3 sequences, 18% of which appear only once. Sequenced material: PBMCs or a T cell subset sorted from them (not recorded which). The source is a man aged 18 to 35 who had mild COVID-19 (a few samples of this study predate the infection). Cell type and time point are not known.

This clonotype was picked up many times. The chain combines TRBV3-1 with TRBJ1-2; possibly TRBD1 for D (5 bases). V was shortened by 1 base and J by 5 bases, with 14 bases between the two germline ends. CDR3 length: 15 residues. CDR1 is LGHDT, CDR2 YNNKEL, per germline (reference sequence). The DNA of the CDR3 is TGTGCCAGCAGCCAAGGCCGGGGGGTGGAGTATGGCTACACCTTC. Translation gives CASSQGRGVEYGYTF.

V is TRBV30 and J is TRBJ2-7, with D uncertain. Trimming took off 0 bases at V and 6 bases at J, with 12 bases between the two ends. Per germline, CDR1 GTSNPN and CDR2 SVGIG (reference sequence). The CDR3 runs to 13 residues. DNA for the CDR3: TGTGCCTGGAGTGTGCTCAGACGCTTCGAGCAGTACTTC. This gives the protein CAWSVLRRFEQYF.

This clonotype was seen repeatedly, ten times or more. J is TRBJ2-3 and V is TRBV5-1; TRBD2 aligns across 11 bases. CDR3 length: 16 residues. CDR1 and CDR2 from the germline V gene are SGHRS and YFSETQ. With 0 bases clipped from V and 4 bases from J, the junction kept 4 bases outside the gene matches. The CDR3 loop reads CASSLVGTSGSDTQYF. DNA for the CDR3: TGCGCCAGCAGCTTGGTCGGGACTAGCGGTTCAGATACGCAGTATTTT.

There are a few counts of this clonotype. The rearrangement links TRBV12-5 to TRBJ2-7, with D hard to call. The germline V and J ends were trimmed by 2 bases and 9 bases, with 14 bases remaining between them. This CDR3 contains 13 residues. In germline, CDR1 is LGHNT, CDR2 FRNRAP. CDR3 protein: CASGLLSSGGQYF. The CDR3 DNA is TGTGCTAGTGGTTTGCTCAGTTCCGGTGGGCAGTACTTC.

There are a few counts of this clonotype. The V gene is TRBV5-1, the J gene TRBJ2-2; 7 bases match TRBD2. V gave up 4 bases and J gave up 4 bases; unmatched junction bases: 4. Per germline, CDR1 SGHRS and CDR2 YFSETQ. This CDR3 is built from 14 residues. CDR3 amino acids: CASSSGAGTGELFF. The CDR3 DNA reads TGCGCCAGCAGCAGCGGGGCGGGCACCGGGGAGCTGTTTTTT. The whole variable domain, filled in from reference TRBV5-1 and TRBJ2-2, reads KAGVTQTPRYLIKTRGQQVTLSCSPISGHRSVSWYQQTPGQGLQFLFEYFSETQRNKGNFPGRFSGRQFSNSRSEMNVSTLELGDSALYLCASSSGAGTGELFFGEGSRLTVL.

The chain couples TRBV4-2 to TRBJ2-3; 9 bases align to TRBD2. The CDR3 has 15 amino acids. In germline, CDR1 is LGHNA, CDR2 YNFKEQ. The V and J ends lost 2 bases and 5 bases, in that order; junction bases with no gene match: 5. CDR3 in amino acids: CASSQTRGGRDTQYF. DNA of the CDR3: TGTGCCAGCAGCCAAACGCGGGGGGGCCGAGATACGCAGTATTTT.

The chain has TRBV7-9 and TRBJ1-2, with a tentative D call TRBD1 (5 bases). The germline V and J ends were trimmed by 4 bases and 2 bases, with 8 bases remaining between them. Germline lookup yields CDR1 SEHNR and CDR2 FQNEAQ (reference sequence). The CDR3 extends over 13 amino acids. CDR3 amino acids: CASSWDGNYGYTF. The CDR3 DNA sequence: TGTGCCAGCAGCTGGGACGGGAACTATGGCTACACCTTC.

The chain uses TRBV7-9 and TRBJ1-5; 8 bases line up with TRBD1. The CDR3 runs 16 residues. J was trimmed by 7 bases and V by 5 bases; bases with no gene match: 13. Looked up from germline, CDR1 is SEHNR and CDR2 is FQNEAQ (reference sequence). In nucleotides, the CDR3 is TGTGCCAGCAGCCCCGGACAGGGACGGCCGTGGCAGCCCCAGCATTTT. Its protein is CASSPGQGRPWQPQHF.

The chain has TRBV6-5 and TRBJ2-7; D is unresolved. CDR3 length: 15 residues. V lost 0 bases and J 0 bases, leaving 9 bases between the germline ends. CDR1 and CDR2 from the germline V gene are MNHEY and SVGAGI. In nucleotides, the CDR3 is TGTGCCAGCAGTTACTCGTTGGCTAGCTCCTACGAGCAGTACTTC. Translated: CASSYSLASSYEQYF.

The chain carries TRBV7-3 and TRBJ1-1, with D maybe TRBD1 (5 bases). CDR3 size: 13 residues. Germline CDR1 and CDR2: SGHTA and FQGTGA. The germline V and J ends were trimmed by 8 bases and 1 base, with 11 bases remaining between them. The CDR3, as DNA: TGTGCCAGCGGAGGGGATCAGAACACTGAAGCTTTCTTT. This gives the protein CASGGDQNTEAFF.

The chain recombines TRBV2 with TRBJ2-7; D unclear. CDR3 length equals 11 residues. Trimming shortened V by 4 bases and J by 6 bases, and 7 bases separated the two germline ends. Germline CDR1 is SNHLY and CDR2 is FYNNEI. CDR3 DNA sequence: TGTGCCAGCAGTGGGGCAGGCGAGCAGTACGTC. It translates to CASSGAGEQYV.

Turning to this clonotype: One junction end does not reproduce the germline sequence, and a read error may be involved. The rearrangement joins TRBV3-1 to TRBJ2-3; 8 positions match TRBD2. The CDR3 length is 17 residues. CDR1 is LGHDT, CDR2 YNNKEL, per germline (reference sequence). DNA of the CDR3: TGTTCCAGCAGCGGGGGACGCTCCCACTTAAGCACAGATACGCAGTATTTT. Encoded protein: CSSSGGRSHLSTDTQYF.

V gene TRBV4-1 combines with J gene TRBJ2-5, with 9 bases matching TRBD1. V was clipped by 1 base and J by 5 bases; unmatched bases: 8. Germline-derived CDR1 and CDR2 are MGHRA and YSYEKL. The CDR3 length is 16 residues. The CDR3 nucleotides read TGCGCCAGCAGCCAAGGGACAGGGGCCTACTGGGAGACCCAGTACTTC. Its protein product is CASSQGTGAYWETQYF.

This sequence joins TRBV4-1 and TRBJ2-4, with no clear D. Germline V CDR1 and CDR2: MGHRA, YSYEKL. Trimming stripped 0 bases from V and 15 bases from J, with 12 bases between. This CDR3 contains 12 residues. The CDR3 is CASSQEGIVRYF. The CDR3 nucleotides are TGCGCCAGCAGCCAAGAAGGTATAGTCCGGTACTTC.

This clonotype was recorded a few times. This CDR3 reads CASSFPRGPTEAFF. CDR3 coding DNA: TGTGCCAGCAGTTTCCCCCGGGGACCCACTGAAGCTTTCTTT. The chain joins TRBV2 to TRBJ1-1; D is perhaps TRBD1 (5 bases). Germline-derived CDR1 and CDR2 are SNHLY and FYNNEI. The CDR3 extends over 14 amino acids. V shed 5 bases and J shed 4 bases, with 14 bases lying between them. Filled out from reference TRBV2 and TRBJ1-1, the complete variable domain reads EPEVTQTPSHQVTQMGQEVILRCVPISNHLYFYWYRQILGQKVEFLVSFYNNEISEKSEIFDDQFSVERPDGSNFTLKIRSTKLEDSAMYFCASSFPRGPTEAFFGQGTRLTVV.

V gene TRBV9 combines with J gene TRBJ2-7; no firm D call. This CDR3 has 15 residues. CDR1 is SGDLS, CDR2 YYNGEE, per germline. V was pared by 0 bases and J by 3 bases, with 13 bases between. The CDR3 protein is CASSVGSGLYYEQYF. The CDR3 bases are TGTGCCAGCAGCGTAGGGTCCGGGCTTTACTACGAGCAGTACTTC.

This clonotype was counted between two and nine times. The chain employs TRBV18 and TRBJ2-7; 8 nucleotides align to TRBD1. Per the germline V gene, CDR1 is KGHSH and CDR2 is LQKENI. J was trimmed by 1 base and V by 2 bases; bases with no gene match: 4. This CDR3 is built from 15 residues. The DNA for the CDR3 is TGTGCCAGCTCACCAGGGACAGGACATTCCTACGAGCAGTACGTC. This codes for CASSPGTGHSYEQYV.

This clonotype turned up a few times. CDR3 DNA: TGTGCCAGCAGCATTCAGGGAGCGGGCATATATTTT. Protein product: CASSIQGAGIYF. The chain links TRBV5-5 to TRBJ1-3; a possible D gene is TRBD1 (5 bases). Germline V CDR1 and CDR2: SGHKS, YYEKEE (reference sequence). The CDR3 runs to 12 residues. The ends were cut back, 4 bases at V and 12 bases at J, with 14 bases in the middle.

This clonotype was counted a few times. The rearrangement uses TRBV4-3 and TRBJ1-5; perhaps TRBD1 as D (5 bases). Trimming shortened V by 0 bases and J by 11 bases, and 17 bases separated the two germline ends. Germline lookup yields CDR1 LGHNA and CDR2 YSLEER. This CDR3 spans 15 amino acids. The CDR3 nucleotides read TGCGCCAGCAGCCAAGATCGTAGTAGGGGATCAGCCCAGCATTTT. Its translation: CASSQDRSRGSAQHF.

The V and J genes are TRBV19 and TRBJ2-2; 7 bases line up with TRBD1. The CDR3 has 14 residues. J gave up 5 bases and V 5 bases, and 5 bases lay outside the gene matches. Germline V gene lookup returns CDR1 LNHDA and CDR2 SQIVND (reference sequence). CDR3 loop: CASSLDRRTGELFF. The DNA of the CDR3 is TGTGCCAGTAGTCTGGACAGGAGAACCGGGGAGCTGTTTTTT.